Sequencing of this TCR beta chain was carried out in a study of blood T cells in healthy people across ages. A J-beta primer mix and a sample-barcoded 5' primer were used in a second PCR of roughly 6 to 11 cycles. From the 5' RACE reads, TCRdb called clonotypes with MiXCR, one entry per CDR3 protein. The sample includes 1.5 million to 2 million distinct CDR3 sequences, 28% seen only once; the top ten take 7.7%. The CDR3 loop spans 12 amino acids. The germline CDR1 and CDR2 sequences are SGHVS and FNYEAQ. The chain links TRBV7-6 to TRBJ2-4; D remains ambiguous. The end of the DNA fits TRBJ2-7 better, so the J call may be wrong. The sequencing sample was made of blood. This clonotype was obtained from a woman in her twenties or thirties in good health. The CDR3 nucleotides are TGTGCCAGCGGTCCCCTGAGACTCGAGCAGTACTTC. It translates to CASGPLRLEQYF.